What follows are 27 T cell receptor beta chains derived from one specimen sequenced in a study of T-cell reconstitution after alpha-beta-depleted transplantation in children. For TCRbeta, the library was prepared with unique molecular identifiers. Using its own MiXCR run on the PCR reads, TCRdb lists one record per CDR3 protein. The table lists almost 600,000 distinct CDR3 sequences, 20% to 30% of them singletons. Sequenced here: PBMCs, sampled before TCRalphabeta/CD19-depleted stem cell transplant. The origin of the receptors is a boy in the first two years of life with Wiskott-Aldrich syndrome, due to receive a stem cell transplant.

This sequence joins TRBV7-8 and TRBJ2-7, with a tentative D call TRBD2 (5 bases). The CDR3 contains 19 residues. Trimming pared 4 bases from V and 2 bases from J, leaving 27 bases between. Per germline, CDR1 SGHVS and CDR2 FQNEAQ. The CDR3 spells CASSWERARGAELPYEQYF. In nucleotides, the CDR3 is TGTGCCAGCAGCTGGGAAAGGGCCCGGGGAGCGGAATTACCCTACGAGCAGTACTTC.

This clonotype appeared a few times. V usage is TRBV20-1 and J usage is TRBJ1-4; D unclear. Trimming left V 0 bases short and J 8 bases short, with 16 bases between. CDR3 length: 15 residues. CDR1 and CDR2 from the germline V gene are DFQATT and SNEGSKA (reference sequence). This CDR3 is CSARDLVGVREKLFF. CDR3 DNA sequence: TGCAGTGCTAGAGATTTAGTTGGAGTGAGGGAAAAACTGTTTTTT.

This clonotype turned up a few times. The chain has TRBV5-1 and TRBJ2-1; no firm D call. The V gene lost 0 bases and the J gene lost 9 bases, with 10 bases spanning the gap. This CDR3 comprises 13 residues. Germline CDR1 reads SGHRS; CDR2 reads YFSETQ. The CDR3: CASSLGATGEQFF. CDR3 bases: TGCGCCAGCAGCTTGGGGGCAACTGGTGAGCAGTTCTTC.

V and J are TRBV5-1 and TRBJ2-7; the match to TRBD1 covers 8 bases. The CDR3 contains 15 residues. J gave up 6 bases and V 5 bases, and 13 bases lay outside the gene matches. From germline, CDR1 is SGHRS and CDR2 YFSETQ. The CDR3 sequence: CASRQGAWDGLEQYF. The CDR3 region has the DNA TGCGCCAGCAGGCAGGGGGCGTGGGACGGGCTCGAGCAGTACTTC.

CDR3 DNA: TGCGCCAGCAGCTTGACGCAAAGCTCCTACGAGCAGTACTTC. Translated, it gives CASSLTQSSYEQYF. This chain links TRBV5-1 with TRBJ2-7; D is ambiguous. Trimming took 1 base from V and 0 from J, leaving 8 bases between them. Germline loops: CDR1 SGHRS, CDR2 YFSETQ. This CDR3 has 14 amino acids. The complete variable domain, with remaining parts taken from reference TRBV5-1 and TRBJ2-7, reads KAGVTQTPRYLIKTRGQQVTLSCSPISGHRSVSWYQQTPGQGLQFLFEYFSETQRNKGNFPGRFSGRQFSNSRSEMNVSTLELGDSALYLCASSLTQSSYEQYFGPGTRLTVT.

V is TRBV5-5 and J is TRBJ1-4, with 9 bases fitting TRBD1. V shed 9 bases, J shed 8 bases, and the junction held 14 bases outside the gene matches. This CDR3 contains 15 residues. The germline V gene encodes CDR1 SGHKS and CDR2 YYEKEE (reference sequence). The CDR3 region is CATALDRGRGEKLFF. CDR3 DNA: TGTGCCACCGCACTGGACAGGGGAAGAGGGGAAAAACTGTTTTTT.

V usage is TRBV7-8 and J usage is TRBJ2-3, with 9 bases aligning to TRBD2. The trim removed 5 bases at V and 4 bases at J, leaving 10 bases unmatched. Germline V gene lookup returns CDR1 SGHVS and CDR2 FQNEAQ. This CDR3 is 16 amino acids long. This chain's CDR3 is CASSPGGGRAPDTQYF. The CDR3 DNA sequence: TGTGCCAGCAGCCCAGGTGGCGGGAGGGCCCCAGATACGCAGTATTTT. Using reference TRBV7-8 and TRBJ2-3 for the parts outside the CDR3, the full variable domain is GAGVSQSPRYKVAKRGQDVALRCDPISGHVSLFWYQQALGQGPEFLTYFQNEAQLDKSGLPSDRFFAERPEGSVSTLKIQRTQQEDSAVYLCASSPGGGRAPDTQYFGPGTRLTVL.

J is TRBJ1-1 and V is TRBV10-3, with D tentatively TRBD1 (5 bases). The CDR3 length is 12 residues. CDR1 is ENHRY and CDR2 is SYGVKD in the germline V gene. The V end was cut by 6 bases, the J end by 4 bases, with 9 bases between. The CDR3 protein is CAISRGGTEAFF. The CDR3 region has the DNA TGTGCCATCAGCCGGGGGGGCACTGAAGCTTTCTTT.

The chain is built from TRBV12-3 or TRBV12-4 and TRBJ1-4; no clear D gene. Trimming left V 10 bases short and J 0 bases short, with 12 bases between. The CDR3 length is 14 residues. CDR3 DNA sequence: TGTGCCACCACGACCGGGACAACTAATGAAAAACTGTTTTTT. Its translation: CATTTGTTNEKLFF.

This rearrangement joins TRBV20-1 to TRBJ2-5; D gene unclear. CDR3 size: 11 residues. The germline V gene has CDR1 DFQATT and CDR2 SNEGSKA (reference sequence). The CDR3 loop reads CGLVAVETQYF. In nucleotides, the CDR3 is TGCGGTCTAGTAGCAGTTGAGACCCAGTACTTC.

The J gene is TRBJ2-1, the V gene TRBV5-1; unclear D gene. Germline lookup yields CDR1 SGHRS and CDR2 YFSETQ. Trimming removed 6 bases from V and 0 bases from J, with 13 bases in between. The CDR3 sequence is 15 residues long. CDR3 sequence reads: CASTRGVSSYNEQFF. The CDR3 coding sequence is TGCGCCAGCACCCGAGGAGTAAGCTCCTACAATGAGCAGTTCTTC.

The chain employs TRBV4-1 and TRBJ2-1; D uncertain. Looked up from germline, CDR1 is MGHRA and CDR2 is YSYEKL. The CDR3 is 16 amino acids. V shed 4 bases and J shed 6 bases, with 19 bases lying between them. Here the CDR3 reads CASSLKMDGWGNEQFF. The CDR3 DNA follows: TGCGCCAGCAGCCTAAAGATGGACGGCTGGGGCAATGAGCAGTTCTTC.

The V gene is TRBV12-3 or TRBV12-4, the J gene TRBJ1-6; TRBD1 is a possible D gene (5 bases). With 1 base removed from V and 9 bases from J, the gap between germline ends came to 7 bases. The CDR3 loop spans 13 amino acids. For the CDR3, the DNA is TGTGCCAGCAGTTTAGGCAGGGTTTCACCCCTCCACTTT. Residues: CASSLGRVSPLHF.

This clonotype was seen a few times. V gene TRBV3-1 combines with J gene TRBJ2-2, with D perhaps matching TRBD2 (5 bases). Trimming left V 4 bases short and J 6 bases short, with 18 bases between. The germline V gene has CDR1 LGHDT and CDR2 YNNKEL (reference sequence). This CDR3 comprises 16 residues. The CDR3 region is CASSPQRPQRSGELFF. CDR3 in DNA: TGTGCCAGCAGCCCACAGCGGCCTCAGAGGTCCGGGGAGCTGTTTTTT. Full variable domain (rest looked up from reference TRBV3-1 and TRBJ2-2): DTAVSQTPKYLVTQMGNDKSIKCEQNLGHDTMYWYKQDSKKFLKIMFSYNNKELIINETVPNRFSPKSPDKAHLNLHINSLELGDSAVYFCASSPQRPQRSGELFFGEGSRLTVL.

This clonotype was seen only a few times. The rearrangement links TRBV18 to TRBJ2-7, with TRBD1 matching 7 bases. After removal of 3 bases from V and 5 bases from J, the junction contained 4 bases not matched to a gene. The CDR3 spans 13 residues. Per germline, CDR1 KGHSH and CDR2 LQKENI. The CDR3 coding sequence is TGTGCCAGCTCACCCCAACAGGGGCACGAGCAGTACTTC. Protein sequence: CASSPQQGHEQYF.

This clonotype has a handful of counts. The chain uses TRBV20-1 and TRBJ2-1; 9 nucleotides align to TRBD2. This CDR3 has 11 residues. Germline CDR1 DFQATT, CDR2 SNEGSKA (reference sequence). Unmatched junction bases numbered 8, after V lost 5 bases and J lost 15 bases. This CDR3 reads CSALIAGEGFF. In nucleotides, the CDR3 is TGCAGTGCTCTCATAGCGGGAGAGGGGTTCTTC.

This chain connects TRBV30 to TRBJ2-1, with 7 bases matching TRBD2. Looked up from germline, CDR1 is GTSNPN and CDR2 is SVGIG (reference sequence). The CDR3 spans 11 residues. Trimming removed 3 bases from V and 15 bases from J; junction bases left unmatched: 8. The CDR3 loop reads CAWRSAGEAFF. The DNA for the CDR3 is TGTGCCTGGAGGAGTGCGGGAGAGGCGTTCTTC.

In this sample, this clonotype turned up a few times. The chain combines TRBV12-3 or TRBV12-4 with TRBJ2-3, with TRBD2 matching over 11 bases. V gave up 5 bases and J gave up 4 bases; unmatched junction bases: 11. This CDR3 region has 17 residues. The CDR3 DNA follows: TGTGCCAGCAGTCCCCCCCCTCTAGCGGGAGGCCCAGATACGCAGTATTTT. Protein sequence: CASSPPPLAGGPDTQYF.

CDR3 in amino acids: CSASAGGPYEQYF. As DNA, the CDR3 is TGCAGTGCTTCAGCGGGAGGGCCCTACGAGCAGTACTTC. The chain recombines TRBV20-1 with TRBJ2-7; 10 bases agree with TRBD2. The germline V gene encodes CDR1 DFQATT and CDR2 SNEGSKA (reference sequence). Germline trimming cut 5 bases from V and 2 bases from J; bases unmatched to any gene: 3. There are 13 residues in the CDR3.

There are a few counts of this clonotype. The chain carries TRBV5-1 and TRBJ2-3; 8 bases match TRBD1. This CDR3 has 14 amino acids. The V gene end was trimmed by 4 bases and the J gene end by 8 bases; junction bases not matched to a gene: 9. Germline values: CDR1 SGHRS, CDR2 YFSETQ. The CDR3 region is CASSQGAWGTTQYF. For the CDR3, the DNA is TGCGCCAGCAGCCAGGGGGCCTGGGGGACTACGCAGTATTTT.

This clonotype was counted a few times. V is TRBV7-2 and J is TRBJ2-7, with no clear D. Germline-derived CDR1 and CDR2 are SGHTA and FQGNSA. V shed 5 bases and J shed 1 base, with 12 bases lying between them. The CDR3 loop spans 14 amino acids. The CDR3 bases are TGTGCCAGCAGCCCAGACACTTTTTCCTACGAGCAGTACTTC. It specifies CASSPDTFSYEQYF.

This clonotype was seen many times. The chain carries TRBV12-3 or TRBV12-4 and TRBJ2-1; no definite D call. CDR3 length: 12 amino acids. V lost 3 bases, J lost 7 bases, and 7 bases lay in between. CDR3 nucleotides: TGTGCCAGCAGTTTGCTGGAAAATGAGCAGTTCTTC. Translated, it gives CASSLLENEQFF.

The J gene is TRBJ2-5, the V gene TRBV20-1; D assignment may be TRBD1 or TRBD2 (5 bases each). CDR3 length equals 14 residues. With 0 bases removed from V and 5 bases from J, the gap between germline ends came to 13 bases. Germline V gene sequence: CDR1 DFQATT, CDR2 SNEGSKA (reference sequence). The DNA for the CDR3 is TGCAGTGCTAGAGATCGGGGCCAAGGGGAGACCCAGTACTTC. This sequence encodes CSARDRGQGETQYF.

This chain joins TRBV20-1 and TRBJ2-5; a weak D match, TRBD2 (6 bases). From germline, CDR1 is DFQATT and CDR2 SNEGSKA (reference sequence). Trimming removed 5 bases at V and 3 bases at J, with 13 bases between. The CDR3 totals 13 residues. CDR3 coding DNA: TGCAGTGCTCTTAGCGGACCTAAAGAGACCCAGTACTTC. Its translation: CSALSGPKETQYF.

The chain's CDR3 is CASGARVETQYF. Written as DNA, the CDR3 is TGTGCCAGCGGGGCCAGGGTCGAGACCCAGTACTTC. The V call is TRBV12-3 or TRBV12-4, the J call TRBJ2-5; a possible D gene is TRBD1 (5 bases). The ends were cut back, 8 bases at V and 5 bases at J, with 12 bases in the middle. The CDR3 contains 12 residues.

The chain couples TRBV7-9 to TRBJ2-7; D is possibly TRBD1 (5 bases). Trimming cost V 7 bases and J 0 bases, with 19 bases left between them. The V gene's germline CDR1 is SEHNR and CDR2 FQNEAQ (reference sequence). There are 16 residues in the CDR3. The CDR3 sequence: CASTPPKGSPSYEQYF. Here the CDR3 DNA reads TGTGCCAGCACCCCACCAAAGGGGTCTCCCTCCTACGAGCAGTACTTC.

The V gene is TRBV10-3, the J gene TRBJ2-1; no clear D. V lost 4 bases and J 0 bases, leaving 19 bases between the germline ends. CDR1 ENHRY and CDR2 SYGVKD come from the germline V gene. The length of the CDR3 is 18 residues. The CDR3 loop is CAISGSIRDISSYNEQFF. CDR3 bases: TGTGCCATCAGTGGGTCTATCCGCGACATTAGCTCCTACAATGAGCAGTTCTTC.